These 3 T cell receptor beta chains were sequenced from one sample in a study of CD8 T cells in Susac syndrome. An input of roughly 0.5 to 1 ug of RNA was subjected to reverse transcription using random hexamers. TCRdb re-analysed the immunoSEQ multiplex PCR reads in MiXCR, keeping a single row per CDR3 protein. The top ten hold nearly 0.085% of the sample, which has 130,000 to 150,000 distinct CDR3 sequences, approximately 95% seen once. The sequenced material came from CD4+ T cells from PBMCs. All receptors come from a human donor in good health.

This sequence joins TRBV29-1 and TRBJ1-1, with D unclear. Germline CDR1 is SQVTM and CDR2 is ANQGSEA. The CDR3 consists of 11 residues. Trimming pared 4 bases from V and 1 base from J, leaving 4 bases between. CDR3 amino acids: CSVVRNTEAFF. In DNA, the CDR3 is TGCAGCGTTGTGAGGAACACTGAAGCTTTCTTT.

This chain joins TRBV3-1 and TRBJ1-2; possible D gene TRBD1, 5 bases. The germline V and J ends were trimmed by 7 bases and 4 bases, with 16 bases remaining between them. The CDR3 extends over 14 amino acids. The germline V gene has CDR1 LGHDT and CDR2 YNNKEL (reference sequence). The CDR3 nucleotides are TGTGCCAGCATTGACAGCCGGACCTCCTATGGCTACACCTTC. It yields the protein CASIDSRTSYGYTF.

This sequence joins TRBV12-3 or TRBV12-4 and TRBJ2-7; 7 nucleotides agree with TRBD1. This CDR3 region has 14 residues. Trimming at V came to 5 bases and at J to 1 base, leaving 5 bases not matched to a gene. CDR3 nucleotides: TGTGCCAGCAGTCAAACGGGACAGTCCTACGAGCAGTACTTC. Encoded protein: CASSQTGQSYEQYF.